This TCR beta chain was identified during a study of human T cells and chemical hapten exposure. Study as a whole: Small differences in pooled library volume mainly drove the variation in TCR yields per sample.

During construction of the library, unique molecular identifiers were attached to individual cDNA molecules for quantitative, reproducible TCR counting. Original methodology: Sample TCR counts, which ranged from roughly 23,224 to 750,000, had a median of roughly 96,000. Each CDR3 protein gets one entry after TCRdb re-called the RACE reads with MiXCR. The V and J calls and clone size are TCRdb's, not the authors'. Here the sample spans 70,000 to 85,000 distinct CDR3 sequences, over 7% being singletons. Time point given: healthy volunteer bleed at 6 weeks. Researchers extracted total RNA from unfractionated whole blood. The germline V gene has CDR1 SGHTA and CDR2 FQGNSA. Trimming stripped 7 bases from V and 1 base from J, with 21 bases between. The CDR3 runs 17 residues.

The clonotype was recovered from a male donor in good health. Some clones in this sample may be carry-over from other donors' samples. Sequencing used whole blood. The rearrangement uses TRBV7-2 and TRBJ2-3; the D call may be TRBD1 or TRBD2 (5 bases each). The CDR3 is CASTSFPRRGGTDTQYF. The CDR3 DNA follows: TGTGCCAGCACCTCCTTTCCGAGACGGGGCGGCACAGATACGCAGTATTTT.